The TCR beta chain under discussion was sequenced for a study of a mutant IDH1 vaccine in newly diagnosed glioma (dated by TCRdb to the early 2020s). Context from the whole study: Patients received eight vaccinations in weeks 1, 3, 5, 7, 11, 15, 19 and 23, corresponding to visits V03 through V10. Peripheral blood was collected at six visits: V03 (baseline), V05, V07, V10, V12 and V13. Before enrollment, patients had received standard therapy of radiotherapy alone, temozolomide alone, or radiochemotherapy with temozolomide; most received the combination. The roughly 34 treated patients were around 62% male and around 40% female, with a mean age of approximately 38 years. For exploratory analyses, 25 treated patients had longitudinal TCRB deep sequencing done wherever samples were available. In the chemotherapy-containing groups, vaccination started alongside temozolomide cycles, whereas in patients who had radiotherapy alone it started 4-6 weeks after radiotherapy. The investigation overall reported the following: Availability determined which PBMC samples were chosen for TCRB deep sequencing. It was noted by the authors that analyses of patient blood samples could not be reproduced owing to sample limitations. Pseudoprogression appeared unrelated to alterations in the top peripheral T cell clonotypes detected by TCRB sequencing. Immune responses induced by the vaccine were seen in 90% to 95% of patients across multiple MHC alleles.

Library preparation was by the immunoSEQ multiplex PCR assay. The hsTCRB Kit was used according to the manufacturer's protocol to amplify rearranged TCR beta chain sequences. Sequencing of TCRB libraries was carried out on an Illumina MiSeq. In the original analysis: The proprietary platform of the kit vendor was used for demultiplexing, trimming and gene mapping. Sourced from immuneACCESS, this table was stored by TCRdb with only in-frame sequences that have V and J called. A share of the clones is absent; for the studies checked, an unresolved V gene accounts for under half, and the remainder has no known explanation. The D gene and trimming were derived from the DNA, and the V and J assignments and clone size from that table. Present in this sample are around 50,000 clones, 80% to 90% of which were seen just once. The ten largest clonotypes hold roughly 5% of the sample. A note on this clone: The antigen it recognizes is unknown. No base quality information exists; no much larger clone differs at one position.

The time point tag for this specimen amounts to: week 5, during vaccination. A 20-mer mutant IDH1 peptide at 300 micrograms in Montanide made up each vaccine dose, which was injected subcutaneously together with topical imiquimod. All donors had newly diagnosed IDH1-mutant astrocytomas of WHO grade 3 or 4 that showed loss of nuclear ATRX. The samples were drawn from NOA16, a multicentre, single-arm, open-label phase I trial in Germany that tested a mutant IDH1 peptide vaccine in humans for the first time. Genomic DNA for TCRB sequencing was extracted from EDTA blood using the DNeasy Blood and Tissue Kit. The CDR3 measures 12 amino acids from cysteine to phenylalanine. The DNA shown is the 36-base CDR3, in frame from base 1. V loses 5 bases, J loses 5 bases, and the germline ends lie 6 bases apart. The germline V gene yields MDHEN for CDR1 and SYDVKM for CDR2.

This clonotype originated in a woman aged 35 to 49 with glioma. The receptor chain draws on TRBV28 and TRBJ1-4; the D gene lacks a confident call. The sequences come from PBMCs, collected from a glioma patient whose treatment included an IDH1 peptide vaccine. The DNA sequence follows: TGTGCCAGCAGTCAAACCAATGAAAAACTGTTTTTT. This is translated as CASSQTNEKLFF.